A selection of T cell receptor beta chains follows, all from one sample in a study of vaccination and CD4 T cells after COVID-19. For these TCRs, the target antigens are not known. TCRdb re-analysed the PCR reads in MiXCR, keeping a single row per CDR3 protein. The sample carries almost 20,000 distinct CDR3 sequences, about three quarters recorded once. The sample was CD4+ T cells from blood, cultured in vitro, taken after SARS-CoV-2 vaccination. The receptor source for this set is a human donor who received a COVID-19 vaccine. The CDR3 runs from the conserved cysteine through the conserved F or W. A D gene is named only where the DNA matches it firmly. A clone size is listed for some rows: how often the clone was seen (once, few, many), or a class if it is expanded.

>.|TRBV7-9|TRBJ2-1|.|15
TGTGCCAGCAGCTCAAAGGTGGGGCGTAGTAGTGAGCAGTTCTTC
CASSSKVGRSSEQFF
>.|TRBV7-7|TRBJ2-5|.|14
TGTGCCAGCAGCTTCCGCCAGGGAGAAGAGACCCAGTACTTC
CASSFRQGEETQYF
>TRBD1|TRBV18|TRBJ2-3|.|15
TGTGCCAGCTCACCACGCTCCAGGGGGACAGATACGCAGTATTTT
CASSPRSRGTDTQYF
>.|TRBV7-9|TRBJ2-5|.|13
TGTGCCAGCAGCTTGGACGGCGGGGAGACCCAGTACTTC
CASSLDGGETQYF
>.|TRBV20-1|TRBJ1-2|.|11
TGCAGTGCGAACAGGGAAAATGGCTACACCTTC
CSANRENGYTF
>TRBD1|TRBV6-1|TRBJ1-5|.|14
TGTGCCAGCAGGACGGGACAGGGTAGACAGCCCCAGCATTTT
CASRTGQGRQPQHF
>.|TRBV30|TRBJ1-3|.|16
TGTGCCTGGAGTGTAAGGAAGGTTGTGGCTGGAAACACCATATATTTT
CAWSVRKVVAGNTIYF
>.|TRBV6-1|TRBJ1-1|.|14
TGTGCCAGCAGTGTTATGGGGAGGAACACTGAAGCTTTCTTT
CASSVMGRNTEAFF
>TRBD1|TRBV7-9|TRBJ2-2|.|14
TGTGCCAGCAGGTGGGACAGGGAGACCGGGGAGCTGTTTTTT
CASRWDRETGELFF
>TRBD1|TRBV20-1|TRBJ2-1|.|15
TGCAGTGCTAGTACCGGGACAGGACTCTACAATGAGCAGTTCTTC
CSASTGTGLYNEQFF
>.|TRBV6-5|TRBJ1-2|.|13
TGTGCCAGCAGTTCCTTAACGGGCTATGGCTACACCTTC
CASSSLTGYGYTF
>.|TRBV21-1|TRBJ1-2|.|13
TGTGCCAGCAGAAGAACAGGAGAAGATGGCTACACCTTC
CASRRTGEDGYTF
>TRBD1|TRBV12-3/TRBV12-4|TRBJ1-1|.|13
TGTGCCAGCAGCAAGGACAGGGAGGTTGAAGCTTTCTTT
CASSKDREVEAFF
>TRBD1|TRBV20-1|TRBJ1-6|.|12
TGCAGTGCAGGGACAGGGGTCTCACCCCTCCACTTT
CSAGTGVSPLHF
>.|TRBV3-1|TRBJ1-1|.|17
TGTGCCAGCAGCCAAAGGCACAGATCCTATAAAAACACTGAAGCTTTCTTT
CASSQRHRSYKNTEAFF
>TRBD2|TRBV7-9|TRBJ2-3|.|15
TGTGCCAGCAGCTTATCACTAGCGTTCACAGATACGCAGTATTTT
CASSLSLAFTDTQYF
>.|TRBV24-1|TRBJ2-1|.|13
TGTGCCACCAGTGATTTGGCCGGGAATGAGCAGTTCTTC
CATSDLAGNEQFF
>TRBD1|TRBV2|TRBJ2-3|few|13
TGTGCCAGCAAGGGGACAGACACAGATACGCAGTATTTT
CASKGTDTDTQYF
>.|TRBV11-2|TRBJ1-6|.|14
TGTGCCAGCAGCTTAGCACAGGTCAATTCACCCCTCCACTTT
CASSLAQVNSPLHF
>.|TRBV2|TRBJ1-5|once|13
TGTGCCAGCAGAGACAGGATCAATCAGCCCCAGCATTTT
CASRDRINQPQHF
>.|TRBV7-9|TRBJ1-5|.|13
TGTGCCAGCAGCATCGGAGGGGATCAGCCCCAGCATTTT
CASSIGGDQPQHF
>.|TRBV6-1|TRBJ2-7|.|12
TGTGCCAGCAGTGCGGGAGCCTACGAGCAGTACTTC
CASSAGAYEQYF
>.|TRBV5-1|TRBJ1-1|few|17
TGCGCCAGCAGCTACGGGCCCGCTACTACCGAGAACACTGAAGCTTTCTTT
CASSYGPATTENTEAFF
>TRBD1|TRBV15|TRBJ1-3|few|15
TGTGCCACCAGCAGAGGAGACAGGGTGGCGAACACCATATATTTT
CATSRGDRVANTIYF
>TRBD1|TRBV7-8|TRBJ1-6|.|15
TGTGCCAGCAGCTTGGGGACAGCCGGAGGGTCACCCCTCCACTTT
CASSLGTAGGSPLHF
>.|TRBV2|TRBJ1-5|.|12
TGTGCCAGCAGCAACAGAAATCAGCCCCAGCATTTT
CASSNRNQPQHF
>.|TRBV15|TRBJ1-5|once|14
TGTGCCACCAGCAGAGACCCCATGGATCAGCCCCAGCATTTT
CATSRDPMDQPQHF
>TRBD1|TRBV3-1|TRBJ2-1|.|20
TGTGCCAGCAGCCAACACAGGGGGCCAAAAACGGAGAGCTCCTACAATGAGCAGTTCTTC
CASSQHRGPKTESSYNEQFF
>TRBD1|TRBV12-3/TRBV12-4|TRBJ1-2|.|13
TGTGCCAGCAGTCCCCGACAGGGGAATGGCTACACCTTC
CASSPRQGNGYTF
>.|TRBV12-3/TRBV12-4|TRBJ1-2|few|13
TGTGCCAGCAGTTTATCTGGGGGAGCTGGCTACACCTTC
CASSLSGGAGYTF
>.|TRBV7-9|TRBJ2-7|.|12
TGTGCCAGCAGCGTAGGGTTTTACGAGCAGTACTTC
CASSVGFYEQYF
>.|TRBV10-3|TRBJ1-3|.|14
TGTGCCGCCCGGGGGGGAGGCTCTGGAAACACCATATATTTT
CAARGGGSGNTIYF
>.|TRBV7-3|TRBJ2-3|once|13
TGTGCCAGCAGCTCGCGTGTCACAGATACGCAGTATTTT
CASSSRVTDTQYF
>TRBD1|TRBV7-8|TRBJ1-1|.|13
TGTGCCAGCAGCCCGCAGGGGGACACTGAAGCTTTCTTT
CASSPQGDTEAFF
>.|TRBV21-1|TRBJ1-6|once|15
TGTGCCAGCAGCACCCCGACAGGGTATAATTCACCCCTCCACTTT
CASSTPTGYNSPLHF